This T cell receptor beta chain appears in the sequencing data of a study of tumor and adjacent non-tumor tissue in lung cancer. The CDR3 runs to 14 residues. Germline V gene sequence: CDR1 MGHDK, CDR2 SYGVNS. The template was RNA from unsorted bulk tissue. More than 3 cm separated this lung sample from the edge of the tumor. With regard to this clonotype: At one end the junction does not follow the germline gene, possibly because of a read error.

The library came from three nested PCR rounds adapted from ARM-PCR protocols. MiXCR, applied by TCRdb to the multiplex PCR reads, yields one record per CDR3 protein. The data show 77,000 or so distinct CDR3 sequences, with 76% seen just once and 30% to 50% held by the top ten. Sample: distant non-tumor lung tissue. J is TRBJ1-1 and V is TRBV25-1; D unresolved. The TCR comes from a man aged 70-80 years with non-small cell lung cancer. CDR3 in amino acids: CASMRDGELGEAYF. CDR3 DNA: TGTGCCAGCATGAGAGACGGGGAGCTCGGTGAAGCTTACTTT.